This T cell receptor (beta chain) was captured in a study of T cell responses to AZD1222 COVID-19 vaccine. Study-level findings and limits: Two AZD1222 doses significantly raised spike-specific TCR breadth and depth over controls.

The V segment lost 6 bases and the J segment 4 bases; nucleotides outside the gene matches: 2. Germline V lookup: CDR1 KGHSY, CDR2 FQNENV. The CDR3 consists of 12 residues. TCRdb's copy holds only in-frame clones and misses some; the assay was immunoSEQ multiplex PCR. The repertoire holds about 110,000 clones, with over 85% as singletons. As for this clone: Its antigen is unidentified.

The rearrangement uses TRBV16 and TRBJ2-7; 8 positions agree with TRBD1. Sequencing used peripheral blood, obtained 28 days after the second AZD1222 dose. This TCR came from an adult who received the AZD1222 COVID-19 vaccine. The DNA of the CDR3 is TGTGCCAGCAGTCGGGACAGGTACGAGCAGTACTTC. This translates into CASSRDRYEQYF.